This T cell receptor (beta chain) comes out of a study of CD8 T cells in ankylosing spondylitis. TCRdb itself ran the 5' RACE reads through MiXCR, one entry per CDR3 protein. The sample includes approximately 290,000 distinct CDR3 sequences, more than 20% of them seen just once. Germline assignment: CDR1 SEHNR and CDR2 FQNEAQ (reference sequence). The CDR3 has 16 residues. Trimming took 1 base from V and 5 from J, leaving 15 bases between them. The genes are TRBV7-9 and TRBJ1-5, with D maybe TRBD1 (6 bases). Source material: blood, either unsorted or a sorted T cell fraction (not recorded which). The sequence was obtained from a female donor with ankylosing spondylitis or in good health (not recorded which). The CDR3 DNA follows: TGTGCCAGCAGCTTAGTCAGGGGTGTTTACGATCAGCCCCAGCATTTT. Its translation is CASSLVRGVYDQPQHF.